This T cell receptor beta chain was recorded in a study of T-cell reconstitution after alpha-beta-depleted transplantation in children. This sample's TCRbeta library carried unique molecular identifier barcodes. MiXCR, applied by TCRdb to the PCR reads, yields one record per CDR3 protein. The sample gives around 270,000 distinct CDR3 sequences, 10% of which show up once; over 6% is in the top ten. CDR1 MDHEN and CDR2 SYDVKM come from the germline V gene. This CDR3 spans 16 amino acids. V lost 5 bases, J lost 3 bases, and 17 bases lay in between. This clonotype showed up many times. The clonotype was recovered from a boy in the first two years of life with acute myeloid leukemia, due to receive a stem cell transplant. The rearrangement joins TRBV28 to TRBJ1-5; D is possibly TRBD1 (5 bases). The sample here was PBMCs, taken before TCRalphabeta/CD19-depleted stem cell transplant. The CDR3, as DNA: TGTGCCAGCAGTCCCCCCACGGGGGAATTCAATCAGCCCCAGCATTTT. It is translated as CASSPPTGEFNQPQHF.